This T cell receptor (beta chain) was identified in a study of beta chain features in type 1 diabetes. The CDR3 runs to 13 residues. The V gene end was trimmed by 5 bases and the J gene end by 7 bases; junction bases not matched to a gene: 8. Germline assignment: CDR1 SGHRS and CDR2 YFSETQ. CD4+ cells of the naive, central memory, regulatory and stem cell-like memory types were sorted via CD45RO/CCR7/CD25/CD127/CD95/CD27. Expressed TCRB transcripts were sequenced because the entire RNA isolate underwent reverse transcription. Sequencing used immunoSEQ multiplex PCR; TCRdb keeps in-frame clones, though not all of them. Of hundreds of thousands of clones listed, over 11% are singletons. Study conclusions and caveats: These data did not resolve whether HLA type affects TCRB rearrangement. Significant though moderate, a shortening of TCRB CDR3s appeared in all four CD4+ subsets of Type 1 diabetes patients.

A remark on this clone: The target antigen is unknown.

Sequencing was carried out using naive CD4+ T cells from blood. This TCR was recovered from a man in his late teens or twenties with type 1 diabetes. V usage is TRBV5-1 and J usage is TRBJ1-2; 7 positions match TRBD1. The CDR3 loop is CASSSQGPTGYTF. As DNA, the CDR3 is TGCGCCAGCAGTTCACAGGGGCCTACTGGCTACACCTTC.